This T cell receptor beta chain comes out of a study of cytomegalovirus exposure and HLA in healthy donors. With respect to this clone: The antigen is undetermined.

Trimming removed 5 bases from V and 6 bases from J, with 9 bases in between. This CDR3 is 12 amino acids long. CDR1 is MNHEY and CDR2 is SVGAGI in the germline V gene. Findings and caveats of the study: The study found most TCR sequences rare, yet found some public TCRs in many donors. Several V segments, TRBV6-2 and TRBV6-3 among them, could not be told apart and were dropped.

PCR employed 60 Vbeta and 13 Jbeta primers. Assay: immunoSEQ multiplex PCR; the TCRdb copy retains only in-frame clones and omits some. This table holds 220,000 or so clones, about 75% found once. The gene calls are TRBV6-5 and TRBJ2-3, with D possibly being TRBD1 (6 bases). Material: PBMCs. The clonotype originates from a woman in her 30s in good health and CMV-seronegative. In DNA form, the CDR3 reads TGTGCCAGCAGTCTCAGGGGTGATACGCAGTATTTT. Amino acids: CASSLRGDTQYF.